A selection of T cell receptor beta chains follows, all from one sample in a study of shared clonotypes between healthy human individuals. Assay: immunoSEQ multiplex PCR; the TCRdb copy retains only in-frame clones and omits some. This table has about 1.4 million clones, roughly 96% appearing once. The sequenced material came from naive CD4+ T cells sorted from blood. Receptors were obtained from a man aged 25-45 years in good health. The CDR3 runs from the conserved cysteine through the conserved F or W. A D gene is named only where the DNA matches it firmly. Not all rows give a size; the values are once, few, many and, for expanded clones, a class.

>.|TRBD2|TRBJ2-1|TRBV7-9
TGTGCCAGCAGCCAGACCGTCGTAGCGGGAGTCAATGAGCAGTTCTTC
CASSQTVVAGVNEQFF
>.|.|TRBJ1-2|TRBV30
TGTGCCTGGAAGGCTGGCTACACCTTC
CAWKAGYTF
>.|.|TRBJ2-3|TRBV2
TGTGCCAGCCGGCCGGGACTTTACACAGATACGCAGTATTTT
CASRPGLYTDTQYF
>.|.|TRBJ2-6|TRBV19
TGTGCCAGTAGTACCCGTCTGACTAGTATGGGAGAGGCCGGGGCCAACGTCCTGACTTTC
CASSTRLTSMGEAGANVLTF
>.|.|TRBJ2-3|TRBV6-4
TGTGCCAGCAGTGACTCCTTCACAGATACGCAGTATTTT
CASSDSFTDTQYF
>.|TRBD1|TRBJ1-4|TRBV11-2
TGTGCCAGCAGCTCCGACAGGGGGACTAATGAAAAACTGTTTTTT
CASSSDRGTNEKLFF
>.|TRBD1|TRBJ2-1|TRBV10-3
TGTGCCATCAGTGATTACCGGGACAGGGGTTACAATGAGCAGTTCTTC
CAISDYRDRGYNEQFF
>.|.|TRBJ2-3|TRBV15
TGTGCCACCAGCAGAGATGGTCTTGCAGATACGCAGTATTTT
CATSRDGLADTQYF
>.|.|TRBJ2-3|TRBV5-4
TGTGCCAGCAGCTTTTTGCGGTGGGGGACTGGCTACACAGATACGCAGTATTTT
CASSFLRWGTGYTDTQYF
>.|TRBD2|TRBJ2-7|TRBV6-5
TGTGCCAGCAGTTACTCTAGCGGGACCCTAGGCGAGCAGTACTTC
CASSYSSGTLGEQYF
>.|.|TRBJ2-3|TRBV5-1
TGCGCCAGCAGCTCGGGTGTAAGGGTGGGGGACACAGATACGCAGTATTTT
CASSSGVRVGDTDTQYF
>.|.|TRBJ1-1|TRBV5-1
TGCGCCAGCAGCTTGCAAACAGGGCCCACTGAAGCTTTCTTT
CASSLQTGPTEAFF
>.|.|TRBJ1-5|TRBV30
TGTGCCTGGGATCGATACCTCGGGACACGAGGCAATCAGCCCCAGCATTTT
CAWDRYLGTRGNQPQHF
>.|TRBD2|TRBJ2-4|TRBV7-2
TGTGCCAGCAGCTCAATTCCCTCGCGAGCGGGAGGGATGGAAAACATTCAGTACTTC
CASSSIPSRAGGMENIQYF
>.|.|TRBJ2-7|TRBV5-1
TGCGCCAGCAGCCTACTGACAGGTGGCTCCTACGAGCAGTACTTC
CASSLLTGGSYEQYF
>.|.|TRBJ2-7|TRBV6-1
TGTGCCAGCAAAGGGGGGGGATTGGACGAGCAGTACTTC
CASKGGGLDEQYF
>.|.|TRBJ2-7|TRBV6-6
TGTGCCAGCAGTTTCAACGGGTTTAGTCTCGAGCAGTACTTC
CASSFNGFSLEQYF
>.|.|TRBJ1-4|TRBV5-1
TGCGCCAGCAGCTTAGCGGCAACTAATGAAAAACTGTTTTTT
CASSLAATNEKLFF
>.|.|TRBJ1-2|TRBV11-2
TGTGCCAGCAGCTTCGGGCAGGGGTACTATGGCTACACCTTC
CASSFGQGYYGYTF
>few|TRBD2|TRBJ2-1|TRBV13
TGTGCCAGCAGTACAAACCAGGACACCGGGACTAGCGGGCCGCTCTCCTACAATGAGCAGTTCTTC
CASSTNQDTGTSGPLSYNEQFF
>.|.|TRBJ2-2|TRBV9
TGTGCCAGCAGCCCAGACGGGCAGAACACCGGGGAGCTGTTTTTT
CASSPDGQNTGELFF
>.|TRBD2|TRBJ2-5|TRBV5-4
TGTGCCAGCAGCCCGACTAGCGGAGGGGGAGAGACCCAGTACTTC
CASSPTSGGGETQYF
>.|.|TRBJ1-2|TRBV5-3
TGTGCCAGAAGCTCCTCTTGGGAGGGACTGACTAACTATGGCTACACCTTC
CARSSSWEGLTNYGYTF
>.|TRBD2|TRBJ2-7|TRBV7-2
TGTGCCAGCAGCCCGAAGTCCGGGACTAGCGGTAGCTACGAGCAGTACTTC
CASSPKSGTSGSYEQYF
>.|TRBD1|TRBJ1-1|TRBV6-1
TGTGCCACTTCACAGGGGGGGCTACGCTTTGAAGCTTTCTTT
CATSQGGLRFEAFF
>few|.|TRBJ1-1|TRBV9
TGTGCCAGCAGCGTATCTTGGGTGAACACTGAAGCTTTCTTT
CASSVSWVNTEAFF
>.|.|TRBJ2-7|TRBV28
TGTGCCAGCTCCGGGACTCCGAGCTCCTACGAGCAGTACTTC
CASSGTPSSYEQYF
>.|.|TRBJ2-3|TRBV18
TGTGCCAGCTCACAATCGTCCGGGACTAGCACAGATACGCAGTATTTT
CASSQSSGTSTDTQYF
>.|TRBD1|TRBJ2-2|TRBV7-9
TGTGCCAGCAACAAGAAAAACCGGGACAGGGTGAACACCGGGGAGCTGTTTTTT
CASNKKNRDRVNTGELFF